The rows below give T cell receptor beta chains drawn from one sample of a study of blood T cell repertoires in COVID-19. Method: immunoSEQ multiplex PCR; TCRdb's copy keeps in-frame clones and lacks some. The table includes approximately 120,000 clones, 86% detected once. The sample was peripheral blood. These receptor sequences come from a human donor in a cohort sampled during active COVID-19. Both conserved end residues are part of each CDR3. D genes are given only for firm matches. Clone size is stated in some rows and not others, as once, few, many or a class when expanded.

j_gene | abundance | v_gene | d_gene | CDR3nt | CDR3aa
TRBJ2-7 | NA | TRBV6-5 | TRBD1 | TGTGCCAGCGATAGCCGGGACAGAAATACCTACGAGCAGTACTTC | CASDSRDRNTYEQYF
TRBJ2-5 | NA | TRBV5-1 | TRBD2 | TGCGCCAGCAGCTTGGGGACTAGCGGGGTCCCTCGTTTAGAGACCCAGTACTTC | CASSLGTSGVPRLETQYF
TRBJ1-5 | NA | TRBV6-5 | NA | TGTGCCAGCAGCCTCAATCAGCCCCAGCATTTT | CASSLNQPQHF
TRBJ2-2 | few | TRBV4-1 | TRBD2 | TGCGCCAGCTCTCGGGTAGCGGGAGTCCCCGGGGAGCTGTTTTTT | CASSRVAGVPGELFF
TRBJ1-5 | NA | TRBV19 | NA | TGTGCCAGTAGTATAGAATCCGTGAATCAGCCCCAGCATTTT | CASSIESVNQPQHF
TRBJ1-1 | NA | TRBV15 | TRBD1 | TGTGCCACCAGCAGTGTGGGACAGGGGCCCGTGAACACTGAAGCTTTCTTT | CATSSVGQGPVNTEAFF
TRBJ2-7 | NA | TRBV21-1 | NA | TGTGCCAGCAGCCCCGATGGACTAGCGGATACCTACGAGCAGTACTTC | CASSPDGLADTYEQYF
TRBJ2-3 | NA | TRBV3-1/TRBV3-2 | NA | TGTGCCAGCAACTCGGCCTCCTCAACTAGCAACGCGCAGTATTTT | CASNSASSTSNAQYF
TRBJ2-1 | NA | TRBV27 | TRBD1 | TGTGCCAGCAGTCCGGGGACAGGGGTCCATGAGCAGTTCTTC | CASSPGTGVHEQFF
TRBJ2-1 | NA | TRBV29-1 | TRBD2 | TGCAGCGGATTCGGACTAGCGGGAGTAGGTGAGCAGTTCTTC | CSGFGLAGVGEQFF
TRBJ2-1 | NA | TRBV5-1 | TRBD2 | TGCGCCAGCAGCCCAGGAAGCGGGGGATACAATGAGCAGTTCTTC | CASSPGSGGYNEQFF
TRBJ2-7 | NA | TRBV5-4 | NA | TGTGCCAGCAGCTTGGAGAGAAGCTCCTACGAGCAGTACTTC | CASSLERSSYEQYF
TRBJ2-5 | NA | TRBV11-3 | NA | TGTGCCAGCAGCTTCGGGACAGGGGAGCGGGGGGGGAAGGGAGAGACCCAGTACTTC | CASSFGTGERGGKGETQYF
TRBJ2-7 | NA | TRBV27 | TRBD2 | TGTGCCAGCCGAAAAGGACTAGCGGGAGCCAACGAGCAGTACTTC | CASRKGLAGANEQYF
TRBJ2-5 | NA | TRBV11-2 | NA | TGTGCCAGCAGCGCCCCTCAACCTAGCCGGCAAGAGACCCAGTACTTC | CASSAPQPSRQETQYF
TRBJ1-1 | NA | TRBV5-1 | NA | TGCGCCAGCAGCACCACAGGGTACGGCGACACTGAAGCTTTCTTT | CASSTTGYGDTEAFF
TRBJ1-4 | NA | TRBV6-1 | NA | TGTGCCAGCAGTGAAATTCATTTGGGAGTCGGGGAAAAACTGTTTTTT | CASSEIHLGVGEKLFF
TRBJ1-2 | few | TRBV19 | NA | TGTGCCACTACGGCCCCGAGCCTGGGGCAGAACTATGGCTACACCTTC | CATTAPSLGQNYGYTF
TRBJ1-4 | NA | TRBV9 | NA | TGTGCCAGCAGCCCCGGGCGGGGGAAACTGTTTTTT | CASSPGRGKLFF
TRBJ1-1 | NA | TRBV6-5 | TRBD1 | TGTGCCAGCAGGAGGGGACAGGGGCCCGTGGGTGAAGCTTTCTTT | CASRRGQGPVGEAFF
TRBJ2-1 | once | TRBV11-3 | NA | TGTGCCAGCAGCTTAGGTGACAGGGCGGAGGGGGAAAACAATGAGCAGTTCTTC | CASSLGDRAEGENNEQFF
TRBJ1-5 | few | TRBV2 | NA | TGTGCCAGCAGTGTTAATGGGCCCCAGCCCCAGCATTTT | CASSVNGPQPQHF
TRBJ2-7 | NA | TRBV7-2 | NA | TGTGCCACCCGAGAGACGCCGGGGGACGAGCAGTACTTC | CATRETPGDEQYF
TRBJ2-7 | NA | TRBV5-1 | TRBD1 | TGCGCCAGCAGCCTAGGACAGGGGTACGACGAGCAGTACTTC | CASSLGQGYDEQYF
TRBJ1-6 | NA | TRBV27 | NA | TGTGCCAGCAGTTTATGGAGGCAGGGGAGCTCCTATAATTCACCCCTCCACTTT | CASSLWRQGSSYNSPLHF
TRBJ2-1 | NA | TRBV14 | TRBD2 | TGTGCCAGCAGCCCAGGACTAGCGGGAGGTCGCAATGAGCAGTTCTTC | CASSPGLAGGRNEQFF
TRBJ2-1 | NA | TRBV28 | NA | TGTGCCAGCAGTACATACAATGAGCAGTTCTTC | CASSTYNEQFF
TRBJ2-1 | NA | TRBV6-5 | NA | TGTGCCAGCAGTTACAACGGGGGAGGCTACAATGAGCAGTTCTTC | CASSYNGGGYNEQFF
TRBJ2-7 | NA | TRBV11-2 | TRBD2 | TGTGCCAGCAGCCCCCACACCCTAGCGGTTGGCTCCTACGAGCAGTACTTC | CASSPHTLAVGSYEQYF
TRBJ2-5 | NA | TRBV27 | NA | TGTGCCAGCAGTCCCTATGAAGAACAAGAGACCCAGTACTTC | CASSPYEEQETQYF
TRBJ2-7 | few | TRBV7-2 | TRBD2 | TGTGCCAGCAGCCCTAGGGCCGGACTAGCAGGTTACGAGCAGTACTTC | CASSPRAGLAGYEQYF
TRBJ2-6 | NA | TRBV19 | TRBD2 | TGTGCCAGTAGTATACAGGGACTAGCGGCGTCTGGGGCCAACGTCCTGACTTTC | CASSIQGLAASGANVLTF
TRBJ1-1 | NA | TRBV24-1 | TRBD1 | TGTGCCACCAGTGCATGGGACAGTGAAGCTTTCTTT | CATSAWDSEAFF
TRBJ1-1 | NA | TRBV11-3 | TRBD1 | TGTGCCAGCAGCAAAACCGGGACAGGGAACACTGAAGCTTTCTTT | CASSKTGTGNTEAFF
TRBJ2-5 | NA | TRBV6-5 | NA | TGTGCCAGCAGTTTCGGACAGATTAAGTACTTC | CASSFGQIKYF
TRBJ2-3 | NA | TRBV6-2/TRBV6-3 | TRBD2 | TGTGCCAGCAGTTACGTAGGACTAGCGGCAGATACGCAGTATTTT | CASSYVGLAADTQYF
TRBJ2-3 | NA | TRBV27 | NA | TGTGCCAGCAGTCCTACAATGGGGAGTTGGACAGATACGCAGTATTTT | CASSPTMGSWTDTQYF
TRBJ1-1 | NA | TRBV21-1 | NA | TGTGCCAGACTACATTCATCAGGTTCCGTCCGCTTACAGGCGATGAACACTGAAGCTTTCTTT | CARLHSSGSVRLQAMNTEAFF
TRBJ2-3 | NA | TRBV5-1 | TRBD2 | TGCGCCAGCAGCCGGAGGACTAGCGGGAGTGGGAAAGATACGCAGTATTTT | CASSRRTSGSGKDTQYF
TRBJ1-5 | NA | TRBV7-6 | NA | TGTGCCAGCAGCTTAGCGGGAGGGAGCAGACAGCCCCAGCATTTT | CASSLAGGSRQPQHF
TRBJ2-1 | NA | TRBV20-1 | NA | TGCAGTGCTTCCTCAGGGCGGGAGCAGTTCTTC | CSASSGREQFF
TRBJ2-1 | NA | TRBV6-6 | TRBD2 | TGTGCCAGCAGTCCCCTGACTAGCGGGACTTTCAATGAGCAGTTCTTC | CASSPLTSGTFNEQFF
TRBJ2-3 | NA | TRBV9 | TRBD1 | TGTGCCAGCAGCGTAGAGGGACAGTTGGGAGATACGCAGTATTTT | CASSVEGQLGDTQYF
TRBJ2-7 | NA | TRBV5-4 | TRBD2 | TGTGCCAGCAGCCTGGGACTAGCGGCCGCCTACGAGCAGTACTTC | CASSLGLAAAYEQYF
TRBJ1-3 | NA | TRBV7-2 | NA | TGTGCCAGCAGCTTAGTTTCGGTCTCTGGAAACACCATATATTTT | CASSLVSVSGNTIYF
TRBJ2-1 | NA | TRBV9 | TRBD2 | TGTGCCAGCAGCCTTAGGCCCCTGACTAGCGTAGGCCCCTACAATGAGCAGTTCTTC | CASSLRPLTSVGPYNEQFF
TRBJ2-3 | NA | TRBV19 | NA | TGTGCCAGTAGCCCACAGTGGGTCTCCCCAGATACGCAGTATTTT | CASSPQWVSPDTQYF
TRBJ2-7 | NA | TRBV19 | NA | TGTGCCAGTAGTATATTCGAGGGTGGAACGTACGAGCAGTACTTC | CASSIFEGGTYEQYF
TRBJ1-4 | NA | TRBV7-3 | TRBD1 | TGTGCCAGCAGCTTAAGGACAGGGCCGGGTGAAAAACTGTTTTTT | CASSLRTGPGEKLFF
TRBJ2-3 | NA | TRBV9 | NA | TGTGCCAGCCAGGCCCTTACGTTCACAGATACGCAGTATTTT | CASQALTFTDTQYF
TRBJ2-1 | NA | TRBV7-2 | NA | TGTGCCAGCAGCTTTTTCATAGGGGCTTCCTACAATGAGCAGTTCTTC | CASSFFIGASYNEQFF